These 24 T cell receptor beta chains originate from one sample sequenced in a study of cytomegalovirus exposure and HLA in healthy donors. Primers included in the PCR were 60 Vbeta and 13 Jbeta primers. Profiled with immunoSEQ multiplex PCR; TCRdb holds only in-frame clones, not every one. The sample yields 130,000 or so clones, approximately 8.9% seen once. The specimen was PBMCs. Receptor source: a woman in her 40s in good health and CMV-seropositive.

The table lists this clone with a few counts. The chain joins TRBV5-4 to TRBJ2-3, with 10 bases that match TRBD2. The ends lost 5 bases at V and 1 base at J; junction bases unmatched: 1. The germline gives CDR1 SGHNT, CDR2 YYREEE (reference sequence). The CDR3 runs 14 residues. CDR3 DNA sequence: TGTGCCAGCAGTGGGACTAGCGGCACAGATACGCAGTATTTT. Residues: CASSGTSGTDTQYF.

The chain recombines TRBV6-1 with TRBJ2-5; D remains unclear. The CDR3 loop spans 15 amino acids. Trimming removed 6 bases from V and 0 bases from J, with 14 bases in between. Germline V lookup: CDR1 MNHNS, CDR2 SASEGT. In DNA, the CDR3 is TGTGCCAGCAGACAACTACCTCAAGACCAAGAGACCCAGTACTTC. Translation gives CASRQLPQDQETQYF.

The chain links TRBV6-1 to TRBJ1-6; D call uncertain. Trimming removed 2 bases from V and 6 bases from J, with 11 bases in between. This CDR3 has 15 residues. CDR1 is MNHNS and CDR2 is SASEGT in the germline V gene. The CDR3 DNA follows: TGTGCCAGCAGTGAAAGGTTGGGCTCTAATTCACCCCTCCACTTT. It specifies CASSERLGSNSPLHF.

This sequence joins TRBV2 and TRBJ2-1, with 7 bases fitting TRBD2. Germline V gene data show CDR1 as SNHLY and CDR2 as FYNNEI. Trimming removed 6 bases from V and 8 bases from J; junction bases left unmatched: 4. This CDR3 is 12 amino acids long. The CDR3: CASRGGHHEQFF. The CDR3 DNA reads TGTGCCAGCAGGGGAGGGCATCATGAGCAGTTCTTC.

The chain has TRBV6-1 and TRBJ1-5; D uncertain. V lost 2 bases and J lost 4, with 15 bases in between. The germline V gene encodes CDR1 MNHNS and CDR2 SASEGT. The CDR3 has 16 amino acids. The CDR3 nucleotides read TGTGCCAGCAGTGAAAAGGCGGGGTTACAAAATCAGCCCCAGCATTTT. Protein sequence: CASSEKAGLQNQPQHF.

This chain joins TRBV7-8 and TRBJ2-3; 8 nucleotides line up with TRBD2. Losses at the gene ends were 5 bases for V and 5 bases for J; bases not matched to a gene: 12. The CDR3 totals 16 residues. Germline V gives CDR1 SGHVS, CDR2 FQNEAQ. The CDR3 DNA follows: TGTGCCAGCAGCAACCAGCGGGGGCCCTCGGGAGATACGCAGTATTTT. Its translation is CASSNQRGPSGDTQYF.

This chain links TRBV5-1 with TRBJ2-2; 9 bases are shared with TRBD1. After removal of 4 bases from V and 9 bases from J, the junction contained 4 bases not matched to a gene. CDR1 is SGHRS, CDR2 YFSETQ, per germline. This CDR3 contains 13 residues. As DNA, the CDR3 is TGCGCCAGCAGCGAGGGACAGGGAAGGGAGCTGTTTTTT. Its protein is CASSEGQGRELFF.

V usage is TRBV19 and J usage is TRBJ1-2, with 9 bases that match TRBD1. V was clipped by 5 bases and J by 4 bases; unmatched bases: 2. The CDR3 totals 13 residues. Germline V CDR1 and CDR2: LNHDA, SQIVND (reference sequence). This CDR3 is CASSGTGFYGYTF. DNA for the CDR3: TGTGCCAGTAGTGGGACAGGGTTCTATGGCTACACCTTC.

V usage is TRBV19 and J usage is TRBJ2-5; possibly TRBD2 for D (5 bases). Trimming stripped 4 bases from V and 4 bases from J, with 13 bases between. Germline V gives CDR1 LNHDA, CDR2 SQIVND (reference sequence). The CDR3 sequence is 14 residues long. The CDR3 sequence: CASSTTISGETQYF. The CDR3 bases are TGTGCCAGTAGTACCACTATAAGCGGAGAGACCCAGTACTTC.

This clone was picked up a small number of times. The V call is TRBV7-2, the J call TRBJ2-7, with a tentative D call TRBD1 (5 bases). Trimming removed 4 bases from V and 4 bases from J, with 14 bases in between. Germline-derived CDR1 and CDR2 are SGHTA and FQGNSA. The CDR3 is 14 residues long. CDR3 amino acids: CASSSAPGNYEQYF. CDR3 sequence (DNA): TGTGCCAGCAGCTCCGCCCCAGGGAATTACGAGCAGTACTTC. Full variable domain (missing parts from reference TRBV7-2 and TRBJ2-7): GAGVSQSPSNKVTEKGKDVELRCDPISGHTALYWYRQSLGQGLEFLIYFQGNSAPDKSGLPSDRFSAERTGGSVSTLTIQRTQQEDSAVYLCASSSAPGNYEQYFGPGTRLTVT.

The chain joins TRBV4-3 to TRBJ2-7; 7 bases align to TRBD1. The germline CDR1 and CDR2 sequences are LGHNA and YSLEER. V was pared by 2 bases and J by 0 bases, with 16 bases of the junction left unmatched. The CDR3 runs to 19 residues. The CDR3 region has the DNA TGCGCCAGCAGCCAAAGACGGATTGGACAGGAACCGAGCTCCTACGAGCAGTACTTC. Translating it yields CASSQRRIGQEPSSYEQYF.

The CDR3, as DNA: TGTGCCAGCAGCCCTAGCGGGGGGGGGAGCACAGATACGCAGTATTTT. Translated: CASSPSGGGSTDTQYF. The rearrangement links TRBV7-3 to TRBJ2-3, with 12 bases matching TRBD2. The CDR3 totals 16 residues. V dropped 5 bases and J dropped 0; count of bases not matched to a gene: 3. Germline loops: CDR1 SGHTA, CDR2 FQGTGA.

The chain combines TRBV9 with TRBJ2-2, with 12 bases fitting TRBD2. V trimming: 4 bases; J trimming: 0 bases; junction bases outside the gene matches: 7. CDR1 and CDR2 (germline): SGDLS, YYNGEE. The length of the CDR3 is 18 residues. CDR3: CASSLGLAGPANTGELFF. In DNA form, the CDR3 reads TGTGCCAGCAGCTTGGGACTAGCGGGTCCCGCGAACACCGGGGAGCTGTTTTTT.

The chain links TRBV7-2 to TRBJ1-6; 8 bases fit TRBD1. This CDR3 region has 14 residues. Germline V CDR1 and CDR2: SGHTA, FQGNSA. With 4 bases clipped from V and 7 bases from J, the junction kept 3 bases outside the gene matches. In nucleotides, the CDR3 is TGTGCCAGCAGCTCGACAGGGGAGAATTCACCCCTCCACTTT. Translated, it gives CASSSTGENSPLHF.

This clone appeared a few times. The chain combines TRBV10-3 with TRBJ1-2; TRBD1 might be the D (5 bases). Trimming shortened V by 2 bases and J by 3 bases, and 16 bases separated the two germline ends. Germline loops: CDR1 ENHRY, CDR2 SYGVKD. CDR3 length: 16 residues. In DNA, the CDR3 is TGTGCCATCAGTGAGCCACCGGGACTGGGGGACTATGGCTACACCTTC. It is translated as CAISEPPGLGDYGYTF.

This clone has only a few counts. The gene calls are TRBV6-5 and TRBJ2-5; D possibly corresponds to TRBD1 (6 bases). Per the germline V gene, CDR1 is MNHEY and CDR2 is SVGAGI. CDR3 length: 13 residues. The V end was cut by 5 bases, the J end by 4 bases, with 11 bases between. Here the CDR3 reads CASSPRGSETQYF. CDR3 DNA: TGTGCCAGCAGTCCTAGGGGGTCAGAGACCCAGTACTTC.

CDR3 amino acids: CASVRGGDNEQFF. The CDR3 nucleotides read TGCGCCAGCGTTCGGGGGGGGGACAATGAGCAGTTCTTC. The gene calls are TRBV4-1 and TRBJ2-1; TRBD2 matches 8 bases. Germline assignment: CDR1 MGHRA and CDR2 YSYEKL. The V and J ends lost 8 bases and 5 bases, in that order; junction bases with no gene match: 5. The length of the CDR3 is 13 residues.

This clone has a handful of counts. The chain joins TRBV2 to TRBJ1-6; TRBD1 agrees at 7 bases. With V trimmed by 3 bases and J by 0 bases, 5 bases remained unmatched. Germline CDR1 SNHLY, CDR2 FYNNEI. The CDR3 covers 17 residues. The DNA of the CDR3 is TGTGCCAGCAGTGATCCGGGGGACAGCTCCTATAATTCACCCCTCCACTTT. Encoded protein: CASSDPGDSSYNSPLHF.

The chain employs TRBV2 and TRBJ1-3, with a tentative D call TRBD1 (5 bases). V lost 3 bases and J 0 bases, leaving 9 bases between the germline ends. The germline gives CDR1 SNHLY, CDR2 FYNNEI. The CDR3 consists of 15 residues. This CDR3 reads CASSDLGLSGNTIYF. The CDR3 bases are TGTGCCAGCAGTGATTTGGGACTCTCTGGAAACACCATATATTTT.

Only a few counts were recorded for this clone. CDR3 amino acids: CASGWGTGGMAKNIQYF. The CDR3 DNA reads TGTGCTAGTGGTTGGGGGACAGGGGGAATGGCCAAAAACATTCAGTACTTC. The chain is built from TRBV12-5 and TRBJ2-4; the match to TRBD1 covers 11 bases. In germline, CDR1 is LGHNT, CDR2 FRNRAP. The CDR3 is made up of 17 amino acids. Trimming removed 4 bases from V and 1 base from J; junction bases left unmatched: 6. The entire variable domain, with the rest obtained from reference TRBV12-5 and TRBJ2-4, is as follows: DARVTQTPRHKVTEMGQEVTMRCQPILGHNTVFWYRQTMMQGLELLAYFRNRAPLDDSGMPKDRFSAEMPDATLATLKIQPSEPRDSAVYFCASGWGTGGMAKNIQYFGAGTRLSVL.

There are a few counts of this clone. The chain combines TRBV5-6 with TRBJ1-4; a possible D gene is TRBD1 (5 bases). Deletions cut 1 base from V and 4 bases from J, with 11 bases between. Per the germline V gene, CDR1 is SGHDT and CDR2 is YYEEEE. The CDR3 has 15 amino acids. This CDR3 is CASSLTQALNEKLFF. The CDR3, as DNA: TGTGCCAGCAGCTTGACACAGGCACTTAATGAAAAACTGTTTTTT.

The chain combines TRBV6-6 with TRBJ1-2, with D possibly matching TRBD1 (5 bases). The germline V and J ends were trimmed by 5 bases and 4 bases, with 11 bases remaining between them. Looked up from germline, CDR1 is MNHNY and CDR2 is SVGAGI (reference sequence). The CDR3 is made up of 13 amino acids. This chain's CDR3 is CASSVGEGYGYTF. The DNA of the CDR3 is TGTGCCAGCAGTGTGGGGGAGGGCTATGGCTACACCTTC.

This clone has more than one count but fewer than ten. The CDR3 DNA reads as TGCGCCAGCAGCTGGGGGGGAAGAGAGACCCAGTACTTC. Its protein is CASSWGGRETQYF. V gene TRBV5-1 combines with J gene TRBJ2-5, with TRBD2 identical over 7 bases. V was pared by 3 bases and J by 4 bases, with 3 bases of the junction left unmatched. Germline CDR1 and CDR2: SGHRS and YFSETQ. The CDR3 is 13 residues long.

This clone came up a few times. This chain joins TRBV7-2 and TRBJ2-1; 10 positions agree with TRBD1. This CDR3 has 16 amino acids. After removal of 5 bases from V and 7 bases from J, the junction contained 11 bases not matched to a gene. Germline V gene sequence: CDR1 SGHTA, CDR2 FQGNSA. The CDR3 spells CASSPGRRQGANEQFF. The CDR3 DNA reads TGTGCCAGCAGCCCAGGGAGGCGACAGGGGGCTAATGAGCAGTTCTTC.